These T cell receptor beta chains were read from a single sample in a study of blood T cells in healthy people across ages. One entry per CDR3 protein results from TCRdb running MiXCR on the 5' RACE reads. Here the sample spans about 780,000 distinct CDR3 sequences, roughly 46% being singletons. Sequencing used blood. Receptors were obtained from a man older than 75 in good health. CDR3s include the opening cysteine and the closing phenylalanine or tryptophan. For some rows the clone size is stated as once, few or many, or as a class when expanded; others skip it.

.,TRBJ2-5,TRBV5-1,CASSAGQERQETQYF
.,TRBJ1-2,TRBV29-1,CSVTQYRESGYTF
few,TRBJ1-2,TRBV25-1,CASSEYKGNYGYTF
many,TRBJ2-1,TRBV6-2/TRBV6-3,CASNSASSYNEQFF
.,TRBJ2-1,TRBV7-8,CASSSRGLAGNEQFF
few,TRBJ2-7,TRBV28,CASSFVRSYEQYF
.,TRBJ1-2,TRBV15,CATSALVGDNYGYTF
few,TRBJ2-5,TRBV18,CASSPPAAQETQYF
.,TRBJ2-5,TRBV7-6,CASSRTLLTSGSTETQYF
.,TRBJ2-1,TRBV6-2/TRBV6-3,CASSYVAGTEQFF
.,TRBJ2-5,TRBV12-3/TRBV12-4,CASSVGQFRETQYF
.,TRBJ2-3,TRBV7-2,CASSLMSGGATDTQYF